Below, one TCR beta chain is given with its context. Its antigen remains unknown. The data were taken from a study of T cells in Graves' hyperthyroidism and ophthalmopathy. The study's findings and limits: Blood samples included most of the expanded thyroid clonotypes exceeding 0.001.

Germline loops: CDR1 SGHRS, CDR2 YFSETQ. The junction had 6 bases not matched to a gene; V was cut back by 1 base and J by 1 base. The CDR3 spans 17 residues. Amplification yielded TCR beta CDR3 regions, with RNA transcripts as the source. The HTBI primer set served for first-round RT-PCR of the TCR CDR3. TCRdb reanalysed the multiplex PCR reads using MiXCR and keeps one entry per CDR3 protein. The sample yields 490,000 or so distinct CDR3 sequences, 22% seen once. Ophthalmopathy patients had Clinical Activity Score at least 3, NOSPECS grade at least 4, duration under 3 months. Exclusions: uncontrolled infection, other autoimmune disease, pregnancy, lactation.

The V and J genes are TRBV5-1 and TRBJ2-4, with 9 bases aligning to TRBD2. Input material: blood. The sequence came from a woman aged 70 to 79 with Graves' ophthalmopathy. The CDR3 protein is CASSLTSGRPAKNIQYF. CDR3 sequence (DNA): TGCGCCAGCAGCTTGACTAGCGGGCGACCCGCCAAAAACATTCAGTACTTC.